The clone carrying this T cell receptor beta chain was recorded once. The protocol was immunoSEQ multiplex PCR, while the TCRdb copy is restricted to in-frame clones and leaves out a portion. Among 140,000 or so clones listed, about 79% were seen once. These data belong to a study of blood T cell repertoires in COVID-19. About the study: The United States, Italy and Spain supplied acute and convalescent COVID-19 samples.

This CDR3 contains 14 residues. The ends were cut back, 2 bases at V and 4 bases at J, with 11 bases in the middle. CDR1 MNHNS and CDR2 SASEGT come from the germline V gene. The origin of this receptor is a woman over 75 with acute or convalescent COVID-19. This sequence joins TRBV6-1 and TRBJ1-2; D gene unclear. Material for sequencing was peripheral blood. The CDR3 loop reads CASSESTGSYGYTF. DNA of the CDR3: TGTGCCAGCAGTGAATCTACCGGGTCCTATGGCTACACCTTC.